The T cell receptor (beta chain) described here comes from a study of blood T cell repertoires in COVID-19. For the study at large: COVID-19 samples collected from the United States, Italy and Spain covered acute and convalescent phases. Nucleic acid was either cDNA or gDNA, and it came from T cells, B-cell-depleted T cells, or PBMCs.

CDR1 is SGHNT and CDR2 is YENEEA in the germline V gene. The trim removed 5 bases at V and 1 base at J, leaving 8 bases unmatched. The length of the CDR3 is 16 residues. In the authors' methods: Amplification with reference gene primers provided the estimates of nucleated cell counts. Clones were sequenced by immunoSEQ multiplex PCR, and TCRdb holds only the in-frame ones, with some missing. For V, J and clone size, that table is used; D and trimming come from the DNA. The sample consists of about 16,000 clones, 85% to 90% of them appearing once. This chain joins TRBV11-3 and TRBJ2-5; the match to TRBD1 covers 9 bases. The sample comprised peripheral blood. The receptor's source is a human donor with active COVID-19. The donor label of this sample is uncertain. CDR3 amino acids: CASSLRGDRAQETQYF. CDR3 coding DNA: TGTGCCAGCAGCCTGAGAGGGGACAGGGCCCAAGAGACCCAGTACTTC. The full variable domain, in which reference TRBV11-3 and TRBJ2-5 provide the parts outside the CDR3, is EAGVVQSPRYKIIEKKQPVAFWCNPISGHNTLYWYLQNLGQGPELLIRYENEEAVDDSQLPKDRFSAERLKGVDSTLKIQPAELGDSAVYLCASSLRGDRAQETQYFGPGTRLLVL.